The 9 T cell receptor beta chains below all came from one sample that was sequenced in a study of shared clonotypes between healthy human individuals. Selected positively for CCR7 and CD45RO-negative, naive CD8 cells excluded terminally differentiated effector memory CD45RA+ cells. TCRdb keeps only in-frame clones here, not all; method: immunoSEQ multiplex PCR. The sample yields more than 600,000 clones, around 92% seen once. The sequenced sample was naive CD8+ T cells sorted from blood. The receptors originated from a man aged 30 to 39 in good health.

The V call is TRBV5-1, the J call TRBJ1-4; unclear D gene. V dropped 4 bases and J dropped 7 bases, with 23 bases sitting between them. The CDR3 loop spans 17 amino acids. The germline V gene encodes CDR1 SGHRS and CDR2 YFSETQ. CDR3: CASSPLFNVWGGEKLFF. The CDR3 nucleotides are TGCGCCAGCAGCCCCCTCTTTAATGTATGGGGAGGTGAAAAACTGTTTTTT.

This clone appeared once. The CDR3, as DNA: TGTGCCAGCAGCTGGGAGCGGGAGAGGGATACGCAGTATTTT. It yields the protein CASSWERERDTQYF. V is TRBV7-9 and J is TRBJ2-3; TRBD2 agrees at 8 bases. The CDR3 is 14 amino acids. V lost 4 bases and J lost 6; bases outside the gene matches: 6. Germline CDR1 is SEHNR and CDR2 is FQNEAQ (reference sequence). Combining the CDR3 with reference TRBV7-9 and TRBJ2-3 gives the whole variable domain DTGVSQNPRHKITKRGQNVTFRCDPISEHNRLYWYRQTLGQGPEFLTYFQNEAQLEKSRLLSDRFSAERPKGSFSTLEIQRTEQGDSAMYLCASSWERERDTQYFGPGTRLTVL.

The chain couples TRBV7-9 to TRBJ2-3, with D hard to call. Trimming shortened V by 7 bases and J by 2 bases, and 4 bases separated the two germline ends. Germline V CDR1 and CDR2: SEHNR, FQNEAQ (reference sequence). The CDR3 sequence is 11 residues long. CDR3 region: CASTYTDTQYF. The CDR3 bases are TGTGCCAGCACCTACACAGATACGCAGTATTTT.

The gene calls are TRBV4-1 and TRBJ1-3; D ambiguous. Germline lookup yields CDR1 MGHRA and CDR2 YSYEKL. Trimming stripped 2 bases from V and 4 bases from J, with 9 bases between. The CDR3 has 14 amino acids. Written as DNA, the CDR3 is TGCGCCAGCAGCCAACCCTGGGGAGGAAACACCATATATTTT. Its translation is CASSQPWGGNTIYF.

The chain joins TRBV27 to TRBJ1-2; 8 bases are shared with TRBD1. The germline CDR1 and CDR2 sequences are MNHEY and SMNVEV (reference sequence). Losses at the gene ends were 7 bases for V and 1 base for J; bases not matched to a gene: 5. This CDR3 has 14 residues. The CDR3 nucleotides are TGTGCCAGCAAACCCGGACAGGGTAACTATGGCTACACCTTC. Translation gives CASKPGQGNYGYTF.

V is TRBV27 and J is TRBJ2-7; possibly TRBD1 or TRBD2 for D (6 bases each). CDR1 and CDR2 (germline): MNHEY, SMNVEV (reference sequence). The V and J ends lost 3 bases and 0 bases respectively, with 12 bases between them. The CDR3 runs to 15 residues. The CDR3 coding sequence is TGTGCCAGCAGTTTGGGGGGACACTTCTCCTACGAGCAGTACTTC. This sequence encodes CASSLGGHFSYEQYF.

This chain links TRBV7-9 with TRBJ1-2, with TRBD1 matching 7 bases. Germline values: CDR1 SEHNR, CDR2 FQNEAQ (reference sequence). The CDR3 has 15 residues. The J segment lost 4 bases and the V segment lost 6 bases, leaving 11 bases of the junction unmatched. CDR3 sequence (DNA): TGTGCCAGCAGACCATCCTTAGACAGGGTCTATGGCTACACCTTC. Its translation is CASRPSLDRVYGYTF. Complete variable domain (other parts from reference TRBV7-9 and TRBJ1-2): DTGVSQNPRHKITKRGQNVTFRCDPISEHNRLYWYRQTLGQGPEFLTYFQNEAQLEKSRLLSDRFSAERPKGSFSTLEIQRTEQGDSAMYLCASRPSLDRVYGYTFGSGTRLTVV.

The rearrangement uses TRBV19 and TRBJ2-1, with D perhaps matching TRBD2 (6 bases). Germline CDR1 is LNHDA and CDR2 is SQIVND (reference sequence). The V end lost 5 bases, the J end lost 6 bases, and 11 bases lay between the germline ends. This CDR3 has 13 amino acids. The CDR3 DNA follows: TGTGCCAGTAGTTACTCGGAGGGCAATGAGCAGTTCTTC. This encodes CASSYSEGNEQFF.

V is TRBV5-4 and J is TRBJ1-3, with no clear D. Germline assignment: CDR1 SGHNT and CDR2 YYREEE (reference sequence). The CDR3 totals 15 residues. V was clipped by 4 bases and J by 0 bases, with 11 bases between them. The CDR3 region has the DNA TGTGCCAGCAGCCCTGCGGGGTCCTCTGGAAACACCATATATTTT. This sequence encodes CASSPAGSSGNTIYF.